The rows below give T cell receptor beta chains drawn from one sample of a study of T cell responses to AZD1222 COVID-19 vaccine. Profiling relied on immunoSEQ multiplex PCR, and the TCRdb table lists in-frame clones only, not all of them. The data contain 85,000 to 120,000 clones, 85% to 90% of them singletons. Here the sequenced sample was peripheral blood, taken on day 0 of AZD1222 vaccination. Receptor source: an adult in good health. Both conserved end residues are part of each CDR3. The size entry is marked missing in some rows and otherwise reads once, few, many or a size class.

j_call v_call clone_size cdr3_aa
TRBJ2-3 TRBV10-1 - CASSESEGWGTDTQYF
TRBJ1-5 TRBV27 - CASSSPGGGSNQPQHF
TRBJ2-3 TRBV5-1 - CASSLVPDTDTQYF
TRBJ1-2 TRBV4-2 - CASSQATGFYGYTF
TRBJ2-2 TRBV18 few CASSPMETNTGELFF
TRBJ1-3 TRBV19 few CASRDGSSGNTIYF
TRBJ1-3 TRBV19 - CASSIEGFYSSSGNTIYF
TRBJ1-5 TRBV18 - CASSPQGDQPQHF
TRBJ2-3 TRBV6-1 - CASSEGGNTQYF
TRBJ2-7 TRBV6-5 - CASHGGLGYEQYF
TRBJ2-3 TRBV5-1 - CASSLRPLGDTQYF
TRBJ2-3 TRBV4-1 - CASSQARDTQYF
TRBJ1-6 TRBV27 - CASTRGSSPLHF
TRBJ1-2 TRBV21-1 few CASSKRMGTGTPEYYGYTF
TRBJ1-3 TRBV10-3 - CAISDVRSGNTIYF
TRBJ1-6 TRBV10-3 - CAISDWEDVGVYNSPLHF
TRBJ2-7 TRBV18 - CASSPGSSYEQYF
TRBJ2-7 TRBV19 - CASSIGDRGEQYF
TRBJ2-3 TRBV3-1/TRBV3-2 - CASSPSSGRRTDTQYF
TRBJ2-3 TRBV25-1 - CASSPGSTDTQYF
TRBJ1-1 TRBV18 - CASSPRGERNTEAFF
TRBJ1-1 TRBV25-1 - CASSANLQGSEAFF
TRBJ1-1 TRBV19 - CASKGTPMNTEAFF
TRBJ1-1 TRBV7-3 - CASSLTRDPNTEAFF
TRBJ2-7 TRBV7-6 - CASSLAGTGPYEQYF
TRBJ1-1 TRBV3-1/TRBV3-2 - CASSQGGMNTEAFF